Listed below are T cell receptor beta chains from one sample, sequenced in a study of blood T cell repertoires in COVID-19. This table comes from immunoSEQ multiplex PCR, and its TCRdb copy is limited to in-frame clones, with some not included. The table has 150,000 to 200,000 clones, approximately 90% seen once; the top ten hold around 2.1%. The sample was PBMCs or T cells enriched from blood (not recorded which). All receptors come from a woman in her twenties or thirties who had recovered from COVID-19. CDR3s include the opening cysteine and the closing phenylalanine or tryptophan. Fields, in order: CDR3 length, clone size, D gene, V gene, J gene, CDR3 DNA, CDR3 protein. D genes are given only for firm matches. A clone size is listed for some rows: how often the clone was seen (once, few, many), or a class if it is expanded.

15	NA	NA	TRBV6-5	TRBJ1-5	TGTGCCAGCAGTTACTCGGCAGGGGTTAATCAGCCCCAGCATTTT	CASSYSAGVNQPQHF
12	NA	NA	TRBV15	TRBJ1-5	TGTGCCACCAGCAGGGCCAATCAGCCCCAGCATTTT	CATSRANQPQHF
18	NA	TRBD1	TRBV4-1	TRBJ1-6	TGCGCCAGCAGCCAAGATTCATGGGGGGGACAGGGTGAATCACCCCTCCACTTT	CASSQDSWGGQGESPLHF
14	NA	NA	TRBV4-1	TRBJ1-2	TGCGCCAGCAGCCGATCAGGACAGTACTATGGCTACACCTTC	CASSRSGQYYGYTF
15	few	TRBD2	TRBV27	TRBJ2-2	TGTGCCAGCAGTCCTGGACTAGCTTTGACCGGGGAGCTGTTTTTT	CASSPGLALTGELFF
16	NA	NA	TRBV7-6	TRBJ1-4	TGTGCCAGCAGCCAGCGTGGGGAGGGCATTTCAGAAAAACTGTTTTTT	CASSQRGEGISEKLFF
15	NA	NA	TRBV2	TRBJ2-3	TGTGCCAGCAGTGGATTAGCGGCTGTTACAGATACGCAGTATTTT	CASSGLAAVTDTQYF
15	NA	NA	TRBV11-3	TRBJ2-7	TGTGCCAGCAGCTTATCTGGCGGAGGAAGGAACGAGCAGTACTTC	CASSLSGGGRNEQYF
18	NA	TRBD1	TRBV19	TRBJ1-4	TGTGCCAGTAGTATAGGGTGGGACAGCTACCGTTCTAATGAAAAACTGTTTTTT	CASSIGWDSYRSNEKLFF
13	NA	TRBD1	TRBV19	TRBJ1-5	TGTGCCAGTGGGACAGGGAGCAATCAGCCCCAGCATTTT	CASGTGSNQPQHF
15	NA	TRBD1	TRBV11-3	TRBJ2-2	TGTGCCAGTCATGAGGGGACAGTTAACACCGGGGAGCTGTTTTTT	CASHEGTVNTGELFF
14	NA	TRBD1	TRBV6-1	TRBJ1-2	TGTGCCAGCAGTGACAGACAGGGGATAGGCGGCTACACCTTC	CASSDRQGIGGYTF
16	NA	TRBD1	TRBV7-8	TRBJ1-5	TGTGCCAGCAGCTTAAGGGGGCGAGGGAGCAATCAGCCCCAGCATTTT	CASSLRGRGSNQPQHF
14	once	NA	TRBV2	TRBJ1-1	TGTGCCAGCAGTGAGCGGGCCGGGAACACTGAAGCTTTCTTT	CASSERAGNTEAFF
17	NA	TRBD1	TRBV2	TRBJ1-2	TGTGCCAGCAGGCCCGCCGGGACAGGGGGCGCATTCTATGGCTACACCTTC	CASRPAGTGGAFYGYTF
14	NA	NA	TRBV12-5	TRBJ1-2	TGTGCTAGTGGTTTGCCCCTATCCCTCCATGGCTACACCTTC	CASGLPLSLHGYTF
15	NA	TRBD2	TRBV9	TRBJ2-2	TGTGCCAGCAGCGTTAGCGGGGGGCCGACCGGGGAGCTGTTTTTT	CASSVSGGPTGELFF
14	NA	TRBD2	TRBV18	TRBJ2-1	TGTGCCAGCTCACGAAGCGGGGGAGACAATGAGCAGTTCTTC	CASSRSGGDNEQFF
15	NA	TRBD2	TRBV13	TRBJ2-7	TGTGCCAGCAGCGTCCGGACTAGCGGGAGTTACGAGCAGTACTTC	CASSVRTSGSYEQYF
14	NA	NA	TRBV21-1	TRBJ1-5	TGTGCCAGCATCTTGGGGGGGGGTGAGCAGCCCCAGCATTTT	CASILGGGEQPQHF
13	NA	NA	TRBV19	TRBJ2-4	TGTGCCAGTAGGGGACTAGCCAAAAACATTCAGTACTTC	CASRGLAKNIQYF
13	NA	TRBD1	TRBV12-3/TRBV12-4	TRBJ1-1	TGTGCCAGCAGTTTAGCAGGGGGCGGTGAAGCTTTCTTT	CASSLAGGGEAFF
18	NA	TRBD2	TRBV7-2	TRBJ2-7	TGTGCCAGCAGCCTAAATTCGGCGGGCGGGGGGCCCCCCTACGAGCAGTACTTC	CASSLNSAGGGPPYEQYF
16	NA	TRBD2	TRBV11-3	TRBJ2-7	TGTGCCAGCAGCTTACCTCGGACTAGCGGGTTGTACGAGCAGTACTTC	CASSLPRTSGLYEQYF
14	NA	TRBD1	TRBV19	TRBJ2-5	TGTGCCAGTAGTCCTTGGACAGGGGTGGAGACCCAGTACTTC	CASSPWTGVETQYF
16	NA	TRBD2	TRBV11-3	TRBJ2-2	TGTGCCAGCAGCTCCCGGACTAGTCGTTCGTCCGGGGAGCTGTTTTTT	CASSSRTSRSSGELFF
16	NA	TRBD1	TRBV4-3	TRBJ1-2	TGCGCCAGCAGCCACCTCGTGAAAGGGGGCTTAAGGGGCTACACCTTC	CASSHLVKGGLRGYTF
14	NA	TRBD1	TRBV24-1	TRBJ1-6	TGTGCCACCAGGACAGGGATCTATAATTCACCCCTCCACTTT	CATRTGIYNSPLHF
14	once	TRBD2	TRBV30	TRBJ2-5	TGTGCCTGGGATGGTAGCGGGGGGTGGGAGACCCAGTACTTC	CAWDGSGGWETQYF
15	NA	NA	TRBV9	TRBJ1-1	TGTGCCAGCAGCGTAGGCGGGGCGCGGAGCACTGAAGCTTTCTTT	CASSVGGARSTEAFF
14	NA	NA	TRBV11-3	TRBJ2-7	TGTGCCAGCAGCCTAGGGTACAGTTTCGACGAGCAGTACTTC	CASSLGYSFDEQYF
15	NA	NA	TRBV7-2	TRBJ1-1	TGTGCCAGCAGCGAGGGGGGAGGGGTGAGTACTGAAGCTTTCTTT	CASSEGGGVSTEAFF
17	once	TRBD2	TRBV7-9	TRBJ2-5	TGTGCCAGCAGCCCCCCCGGGACTAGCGGGCGTCAAGAGACCCAGTACTTC	CASSPPGTSGRQETQYF
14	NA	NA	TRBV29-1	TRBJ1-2	TGCAGCGTTGAAGAACGGGATTTTGGCTATGGCTACACCTTC	CSVEERDFGYGYTF
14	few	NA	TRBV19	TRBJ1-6	TGTGCCAGTAGTATTCCAGGGGCTGTTTCACCCCTCCACTTT	CASSIPGAVSPLHF
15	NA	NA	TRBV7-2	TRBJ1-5	TGTGCCAGCAGCTTAGGGAGAAATAGCAATCAGCCCCAGCATTTT	CASSLGRNSNQPQHF
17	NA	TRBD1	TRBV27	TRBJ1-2	TGTGCCAGCAGTTTATCCGGGACAGGGGTATCAAACTATGGCTACACCTTC	CASSLSGTGVSNYGYTF